The 26 T cell receptor beta chains below were found in one sample sequenced in a study of blood T cell repertoires in COVID-19. Clones were sequenced by immunoSEQ multiplex PCR, and TCRdb holds only the in-frame ones, with some missing. The table has about 200,000 clones, about nine tenths seen once; the top ten hold about 4.5%. Sequenced input: peripheral blood. Source of these receptors: a man between 45 and 60 years old with acute or convalescent COVID-19.

The chain combines TRBV29-1 with TRBJ1-2; TRBD1 matches at 7 bases. The CDR3 runs 14 residues. Germline CDR1 and CDR2: SQVTM and ANQGSEA. After removal of 0 bases from V and 4 bases from J, the junction contained 5 bases not matched to a gene. CDR3 nucleotides: TGCAGCGTTGAAGATCGGACAGGTAGCTATGGCTACACCTTC. This encodes CSVEDRTGSYGYTF.

CDR3 sequence: CASSKLAGGPTDTQYF. CDR3 in DNA: TGTGCCAGCAGTAAGCTAGCGGGGGGGCCGACAGATACGCAGTATTTT. This rearrangement joins TRBV6-6 to TRBJ2-3; TRBD2 agrees at 12 bases. The germline V gene encodes CDR1 MNHNY and CDR2 SVGAGI (reference sequence). J lost 3 bases, V lost 5 bases, and 6 bases had no gene match. This CDR3 region has 16 residues.

This clone has just one count. J is TRBJ2-5 and V is TRBV7-3; the match to TRBD2 covers 11 bases. Trimming took 5 bases from V and 1 from J; bases not matched to a gene: 6. CDR1 is SGHTA and CDR2 is FQGTGA in the germline V gene. The CDR3 loop spans 16 amino acids. The CDR3 coding sequence is TGTGCCAGCAGCGCGGGACTAGCGGTTAGCCAAGAGACCCAGTACTTC. It yields the protein CASSAGLAVSQETQYF.

DNA for the CDR3: TGTGCCAGCAAGGCGGGGTGGCATGGCTACACCTTC. Translating it yields CASKAGWHGYTF. The chain is built from TRBV12-3 or TRBV12-4 and TRBJ1-2; no definite D call. CDR3 length: 12 amino acids. Deletions cut 7 bases from V and 6 bases from J, with 12 bases between.

The rearrangement uses TRBV27 and TRBJ2-2; 8 bases line up with TRBD1. Per the germline V gene, CDR1 is MNHEY and CDR2 is SMNVEV (reference sequence). This CDR3 contains 15 residues. V lost 6 bases and J lost 0; bases outside the gene matches: 3. CDR3 bases: TGTGCCAGCAGGCCGGGACAGGCGAACACCGGGGAGCTGTTTTTT. This encodes CASRPGQANTGELFF.

The chain uses TRBV27 and TRBJ1-2, with 12 bases that match TRBD1. The germline gives CDR1 MNHEY, CDR2 SMNVEV (reference sequence). V lost 2 bases, J lost 7 bases, and 5 bases stayed unmatched. The CDR3 is made up of 15 amino acids. The CDR3 coding sequence is TGTGCCAGCAGTTTAAAGGGACAGGGGGCAGGTGGCTACACCTTC. It specifies CASSLKGQGAGGYTF.

The CDR3 loop is CASSGTSGGALYTQYF. CDR3 in DNA: TGTGCCAGCAGCGGGACTAGCGGGGGGGCCCTCTATACGCAGTATTTT. V and J are TRBV7-2 and TRBJ2-3; 16 bases agree with TRBD2. V lost 5 bases to trimming and J lost 7 bases; unmatched junction nucleotides: 6. From germline, CDR1 is SGHTA and CDR2 FQGNSA. There are 16 residues in the CDR3. Full variable domain (outside the CDR3, taken from reference TRBV7-2 and TRBJ2-3): GAGVSQSPSNKVTEKGKDVELRCDPISGHTALYWYRQSLGQGLEFLIYFQGNSAPDKSGLPSDRFSAERTGGSVSTLTIQRTQQEDSAVYLCASSGTSGGALYTQYFGPGTRLTVL.

The chain links TRBV19 to TRBJ1-1, with D possibly TRBD1 on 6 matching bases. The V end was cut by 5 bases, the J end by 5 bases, with 18 bases between. Germline CDR1 is LNHDA and CDR2 is SQIVND (reference sequence). The CDR3 is made up of 15 amino acids. CDR3 in amino acids: CASSPRTARGTEAFF. For the CDR3, the DNA is TGTGCCAGTAGTCCCCGGACAGCACGAGGTACTGAAGCTTTCTTT.

The V gene is TRBV6-4, the J gene TRBJ2-4; D is possibly TRBD1 (5 bases). Germline V CDR1 and CDR2: MRHNA, SNTAGT. The CDR3 has 16 amino acids. Trimming stripped 6 bases from V and 5 bases from J, with 20 bases between. CDR3 nucleotide sequence: TGTGCCAGCAGAGAAAGACAGCCCGAACTCGAAAACATTCAGTACTTC. It translates to CASRERQPELENIQYF.

This chain joins TRBV5-1 and TRBJ1-1; the D gene is possibly TRBD1 (6 bases). This CDR3 region has 15 residues. Germline values: CDR1 SGHRS, CDR2 YFSETQ. Trimming took off 4 bases at V and 4 bases at J, with 17 bases between the two ends. This chain's CDR3 is CASSPTGGLVTEAFF. CDR3 coding DNA: TGCGCCAGCAGCCCGACGGGGGGGCTTGTCACTGAAGCTTTCTTT.

The V and J genes are TRBV27 and TRBJ2-5; 8 bases are shared with TRBD1. The CDR3 contains 13 residues. The junction had 3 bases not matched to a gene; V was cut back by 4 bases and J by 5 bases. Germline CDR1 reads MNHEY; CDR2 reads SMNVEV (reference sequence). CDR3 sequence reads: CASSWTGTETQYF. DNA for the CDR3: TGTGCCAGCAGTTGGACAGGGACTGAGACCCAGTACTTC.

The chain joins TRBV27 to TRBJ1-1; tentative D call: TRBD1 (5 bases). Germline V gene data show CDR1 as MNHEY and CDR2 as SMNVEV (reference sequence). V gave up 4 bases and J gave up 11 bases, with 20 bases separating them. This CDR3 has 14 amino acids. CDR3 protein: CASSSQGGKLRAFF. The CDR3 bases are TGTGCCAGCAGTTCCCAGGGTGGGAAACTGCGGGCTTTCTTT.

The V gene is TRBV7-2, the J gene TRBJ1-1; TRBD1 matches 7 bases. The CDR3 covers 13 residues. The J segment lost 1 base and the V segment lost 5 bases, leaving 1 base of the junction unmatched. Per germline, CDR1 SGHTA and CDR2 FQGNSA. The CDR3 here is CASSRQGNTEAFF. DNA of the CDR3: TGTGCCAGCAGCAGACAGGGGAACACTGAAGCTTTCTTT.

This clone was seen ten or more times. V and J are TRBV5-6 and TRBJ2-7; TRBD1 aligns across 7 bases. This CDR3 comprises 12 residues. Trimming at V came to 6 bases and at J to 2 bases, leaving 2 bases not matched to a gene. Germline values: CDR1 SGHDT, CDR2 YYEEEE. This chain's CDR3 is CASNRGTYEQYF. The CDR3 nucleotides read TGTGCCAGCAACAGGGGAACCTACGAGCAGTACTTC.

The gene calls are TRBV6-1 and TRBJ1-3; TRBD1 might be the D (5 bases). The CDR3 runs to 16 residues. Germline V CDR1 and CDR2: MNHNS, SASEGT. V lost 0 bases to trimming and J lost 2 bases, with 11 bases between them. The CDR3 sequence is CASSEAHGAAGNTIYF. As DNA, the CDR3 is TGTGCCAGCAGTGAAGCGCATGGGGCGGCTGGAAACACCATATATTTT.

The J gene is TRBJ1-2, the V gene TRBV4-1, with a weak D call TRBD1 (5 bases). This CDR3 spans 18 amino acids. CDR1 and CDR2 from the germline V gene are MGHRA and YSYEKL. The V end lost 3 bases, the J end lost 5 bases, and 25 bases lay between the germline ends. CDR3 region: CASSQVQFQGLSPYGYTF. CDR3 bases: TGCGCCAGCAGCCAGGTGCAATTCCAGGGACTTTCTCCTTATGGCTACACCTTC.

The rearrangement joins TRBV5-1 to TRBJ2-6, with a weak D call TRBD1 (6 bases). CDR1 and CDR2 from the germline V gene are SGHRS and YFSETQ. The germline V and J ends were trimmed by 3 bases and 6 bases, with 25 bases remaining between them. The CDR3 runs 19 residues. CDR3 residues: CASSSQPGQTPRKANVLTF. The CDR3 DNA reads TGCGCCAGCAGCTCCCAACCTGGACAGACCCCGAGGAAGGCCAACGTCCTGACTTTC.

Regarding this clone: The same CDR3 is also encoded by other DNA sequences in this sample. V and J are TRBV7-2 and TRBJ1-1; 7 bases align to TRBD1. Losses at the gene ends were 1 base for V and 5 bases for J; bases not matched to a gene: 13. There are 17 residues in the CDR3. Germline V lookup: CDR1 SGHTA, CDR2 FQGNSA. The CDR3 loop is CASSLVIGYAGGTEAFF. The CDR3 DNA reads TGTGCCAGCAGCTTAGTCATTGGTTATGCAGGGGGAACTGAAGCTTTCTTT. The full variable domain, in which reference TRBV7-2 and TRBJ1-1 provide the parts outside the CDR3, is GAGVSQSPSNKVTEKGKDVELRCDPISGHTALYWYRQSLGQGLEFLIYFQGNSAPDKSGLPSDRFSAERTGGSVSTLTIQRTQQEDSAVYLCASSLVIGYAGGTEAFFGQGTRLTVV.

The chain employs TRBV12-3 or TRBV12-4 and TRBJ1-1; no reliable D call. The CDR3 spans 13 residues. The V end was cut by 6 bases, the J end by 3 bases, with 11 bases between. CDR3 amino acids: CASSPRRDTEAFF. In DNA, the CDR3 is TGTGCCAGCAGCCCGAGGCGCGACACTGAAGCTTTCTTT.

In DNA, the CDR3 is TGTGCCAGCAGTCTTACAGGGAATCAGCCCCAGCATTTT. This codes for CASSLTGNQPQHF. This chain joins TRBV6-5 and TRBJ1-5, with TRBD1 as a possible D gene (6 bases). Germline CDR1 and CDR2: MNHEY and SVGAGI. The CDR3 has 13 amino acids. The V gene lost 5 bases and the J gene lost 4 bases, with 9 bases spanning the gap.

The chain recombines TRBV3-1 (or the pseudogene TRBV3-2) with TRBJ1-1; TRBD1 might be the D (6 bases). Germline V gives CDR1 LGHDT, CDR2 YNNKEL (reference sequence). CDR3 length equals 11 residues. Trimming removed 1 base at V and 10 bases at J, with 7 bases between. CDR3 nucleotide sequence: TGTGCCAGCAGCCAAGGAGGGGGAGCTTTCTTT. This codes for CASSQGGGAFF.

The chain has TRBV7-8 and TRBJ1-2; D gene unclear. The CDR3 has 12 amino acids. In germline, CDR1 is SGHVS, CDR2 FQNEAQ. V lost 8 bases and J lost 8, with 15 bases in between. The CDR3 DNA follows: TGTGCCAGCTCCTCTAACGGGGAGGGCTACACCTTC. It encodes CASSSNGEGYTF.

The V and J genes are TRBV30 and TRBJ1-1; TRBD1 might be the D (5 bases). Between the trimmed V and J ends, which lost 3 bases and 9 bases, there was a span of 14 bases. Germline V gene lookup returns CDR1 GTSNPN and CDR2 SVGIG (reference sequence). The CDR3 length is 12 residues. The chain's CDR3 is CAWSEPNRKAFF. CDR3 nucleotides: TGTGCCTGGAGCGAACCTAACAGGAAAGCTTTCTTT. Full variable domain (missing parts from reference TRBV30 and TRBJ1-1): SQTIHQWPATLVQPVGSPLSLECTVEGTSNPNLYWYRQAAGRGLQLLFYSVGIGQISSEVPQNLSASRPQDRQFILSSKKLLLSDSGFYLCAWSEPNRKAFFGQGTRLTVV.

V gene TRBV24-1 combines with J gene TRBJ2-2; D unclear. V was clipped by 5 bases and J by 5 bases, with 11 bases between them. The CDR3 has 14 residues. Germline CDR1 reads KGHDR; CDR2 reads SFDVKD. The CDR3 sequence is CATSAEAATGELFF. The DNA for the CDR3 is TGTGCCACCAGTGCCGAGGCAGCGACCGGGGAGCTGTTTTTT.

This clone has only one observation. The CDR3 reads CASRMADKNSPLHF. CDR3 nucleotides: TGTGCCAGCAGGATGGCAGATAAAAATTCACCCCTCCACTTT. The chain employs TRBV27 and TRBJ1-6, with unresolved D. This CDR3 spans 14 amino acids. Per the germline V gene, CDR1 is MNHEY and CDR2 is SMNVEV (reference sequence). The ends were cut back, 6 bases at V and 7 bases at J, with 13 bases in the middle.

The V and J genes are TRBV15 and TRBJ1-1; a weak D match, TRBD1 (6 bases). The CDR3 covers 15 residues. In germline, CDR1 is LNHNV, CDR2 YYDKDF (reference sequence). V was cut by 3 bases and J by 2 bases, with 13 bases left in between. This CDR3 reads CATSRKDSANTEAFF. The CDR3 DNA sequence: TGTGCCACCAGCAGGAAGGACAGTGCTAACACTGAAGCTTTCTTT.